This T cell receptor beta chain was identified during a study of CD8 T cells in Susac syndrome. Study-wide results and limits: Acknowledgment was made by the study that its TCR sequencing and HLA analysis involved a relatively small number of individuals.

About this clonotype itself: Its antigen is not known.

CD8+ and CD4+ T cells taken from blood had their TCR beta sequenced. Negative magnetic isolation gave CD8+ and CD4+ cells; FACS enriched CD8+ TEMRA. CDR1 SGDLS and CDR2 YYNGEE come from the germline V gene. The length of the CDR3 is 16 residues. The J segment lost 10 bases and the V segment lost 0 bases, leaving 9 bases of the junction unmatched. Reverse transcription of roughly 0.45 to 1 ug RNA used random hexamers. TCRdb independently ran MiXCR on the immunoSEQ multiplex PCR reads; one entry per CDR3 protein. Of about 140,000 distinct CDR3 sequences in the sample, 85% to 95% were seen once. Source material: CD4+ T cells from PBMCs. This sequence joins TRBV9 and TRBJ2-1; 11 bases fit TRBD2. The clonotype was recovered from a human donor with multiple sclerosis. CDR3 region: CASSVALIAGGREQFF. CDR3 DNA sequence: TGTGCCAGCAGCGTAGCTTTGATAGCGGGGGGGCGCGAGCAGTTCTTC. The full variable domain, completed using reference TRBV9 and TRBJ2-1, is DSGVTQTPKHLITATGQRVTLRCSPRSGDLSVYWYQQSLDQGLQFLIQYYNGEERAKGNILERFSAQQFPDLHSELNLSSLELGDSALYFCASSVALIAGGREQFFGPGTRLTVL.